Sequencing of this T cell receptor (beta chain) was carried out in a study of T-cell reconstitution after alpha-beta-depleted transplantation in children. Germline V gene data show CDR1 as SNHLY and CDR2 as FYNNEI. This CDR3 has 18 residues. This sample's TCRbeta library carried unique molecular identifier barcodes. TCRdb reprocessed the PCR reads via MiXCR and lists one record per CDR3 protein. The sample comprises around 380,000 distinct CDR3 sequences, roughly 11% of which are singletons, and roughly 5.1% rests with the top ten. Regarding this clonotype: At one of its ends the junction is not consistent with the germline gene, which may arise from a read error.

The V call is TRBV2, the J call TRBJ2-3; 10 bases line up with TRBD2. The sequencing used PBMCs from the stem cell graft donor, collected from the stem cell graft. The source of this sequence is a human donor who donated a stem cell graft to a child with acute myeloid leukemia. Written as DNA, the CDR3 is TGTACCAGCAGTTTCTGGCTAGCGGGGGCCTCAAACACAGATACGCAGTATTTT. Amino acid sequence: CTSSFWLAGASNTDTQYF.